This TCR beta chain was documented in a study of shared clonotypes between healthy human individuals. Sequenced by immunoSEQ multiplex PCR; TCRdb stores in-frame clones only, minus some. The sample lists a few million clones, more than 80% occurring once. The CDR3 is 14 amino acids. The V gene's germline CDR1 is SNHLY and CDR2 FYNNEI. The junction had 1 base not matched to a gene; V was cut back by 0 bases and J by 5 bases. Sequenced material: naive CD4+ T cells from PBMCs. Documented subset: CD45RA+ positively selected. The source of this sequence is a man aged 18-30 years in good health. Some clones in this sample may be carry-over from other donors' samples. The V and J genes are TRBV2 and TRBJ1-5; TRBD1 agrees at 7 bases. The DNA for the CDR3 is TGTGCCAGCAGTGAAGCGCAGGGGGATCAGCCCCAGCATTTT. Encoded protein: CASSEAQGDQPQHF. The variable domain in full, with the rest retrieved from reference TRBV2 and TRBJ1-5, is EPEVTQTPSHQVTQMGQEVILRCVPISNHLYFYWYRQILGQKVEFLVSFYNNEISEKSEIFDDQFSVERPDGSNFTLKIRSTKLEDSAMYFCASSEAQGDQPQHFGDGTRLSIL.